A selection of T cell receptor beta chains follows, all from one sample in a study of T cells in localized non-small cell lung cancer. This table comes from immunoSEQ multiplex PCR, and its TCRdb copy is limited to in-frame clones, with some not included. This table has 1,200 to 1,500 clones, about 20% appearing once. The sequenced sample was lung tumor tissue, obtained before any cancer treatment. The receptors derive from a male donor older than 55 with stage III squamous cell lung carcinoma. Both conserved end residues are part of each CDR3. The order of the fields is D gene, V gene, clone size, J gene, CDR3 DNA, CDR3 protein. D genes are given only for firm matches. Clone size is given for some rows only: seen once, a few or many times, or a class if the clone is expanded.

d_call: TRBD1; v_call: TRBV6-8; clone_size: NA; j_call: TRBJ1-6; cdr3_nt: TGTGCCAGCAGCCAGGGCCCCGGGACAGGGGAAATACCCCTCCACTTT; cdr3_aa: CASSQGPGTGEIPLHF
d_call: NA; v_call: TRBV11-3; clone_size: few; j_call: TRBJ1-2; cdr3_nt: TGTGCCAGCAGCTTGGCAGTGCAACGCTATGGCTACACCTTC; cdr3_aa: CASSLAVQRYGYTF
d_call: TRBD1; v_call: TRBV9; clone_size: large; j_call: TRBJ1-2; cdr3_nt: TGTGCCAGCAGCGTAGGTCAGGGGGCAGTGGATGGCTACACCTTC; cdr3_aa: CASSVGQGAVDGYTF
d_call: NA; v_call: TRBV6-8; clone_size: few; j_call: TRBJ2-7; cdr3_nt: TGTGCCAGCAGCCCGACACCTAGCGAGCAGTACTTC; cdr3_aa: CASSPTPSEQYF
d_call: NA; v_call: TRBV14; clone_size: NA; j_call: TRBJ2-5; cdr3_nt: TGTGCCAGCAGCCAAGAGGTGGTAGAGACCCAGTACTTC; cdr3_aa: CASSQEVVETQYF
d_call: TRBD2; v_call: TRBV5-1; clone_size: NA; j_call: TRBJ2-3; cdr3_nt: TGCGCCAGCAGCAGCGGGAGGGCCGTAGATACGCAGTATTTT; cdr3_aa: CASSSGRAVDTQYF
d_call: TRBD2; v_call: TRBV6-8; clone_size: medium-sized; j_call: TRBJ2-7; cdr3_nt: TGTGCCAGCAGTTACGCGGGACTAGGCGGCGAGCAGTACTTC; cdr3_aa: CASSYAGLGGEQYF
d_call: NA; v_call: TRBV30; clone_size: hyperexpanded; j_call: TRBJ2-7; cdr3_nt: TGTGCCTGGAGTACCACCACGAACTCCTACGAGCAGTACTTC; cdr3_aa: CAWSTTTNSYEQYF
d_call: NA; v_call: TRBV9; clone_size: few; j_call: TRBJ2-5; cdr3_nt: TGTGCCAGCAGCGTAGGGACAGCCGGAAAGACCCAGTACTTC; cdr3_aa: CASSVGTAGKTQYF
d_call: TRBD1; v_call: TRBV9; clone_size: few; j_call: TRBJ1-4; cdr3_nt: TGTGCCAGCACCGGGACAGATAATAATGAAAAACTGTTTTTT; cdr3_aa: CASTGTDNNEKLFF
d_call: TRBD2; v_call: TRBV9; clone_size: medium-sized; j_call: TRBJ2-7; cdr3_nt: TGTGCCAGCAGCGCTAAACTTTCTAGCGGGAGCGAGCAGTACTTC; cdr3_aa: CASSAKLSSGSEQYF
d_call: NA; v_call: TRBV19; clone_size: NA; j_call: TRBJ2-1; cdr3_nt: TGTGCCAGTAAACCCCCCGGCAGAGGTAATGAGCAGTTCTTC; cdr3_aa: CASKPPGRGNEQFF
d_call: NA; v_call: TRBV11-3; clone_size: NA; j_call: TRBJ2-2; cdr3_nt: TGTGCCAGCAGCTTTCGTCCTCCCCCGAACACCGGGGAGCTGTTTTTT; cdr3_aa: CASSFRPPPNTGELFF
d_call: TRBD2; v_call: TRBV11-3; clone_size: few; j_call: TRBJ2-1; cdr3_nt: TGTGCCAGCAGCTTGAGAGAACCCCCGGGAGGGCCATTCTTC; cdr3_aa: CASSLREPPGGPFF
d_call: NA; v_call: TRBV6-8; clone_size: few; j_call: TRBJ2-6; cdr3_nt: TGTGCCAGCAGTGAGAGGGCTGGGGCCAACGTCCTGACTTTC; cdr3_aa: CASSERAGANVLTF
d_call: NA; v_call: TRBV6-8; clone_size: medium-sized; j_call: TRBJ2-5; cdr3_nt: TGTGCCAGCAGTAATCCGCCGGGTGGCGAGACCCAGTACTTC; cdr3_aa: CASSNPPGGETQYF
d_call: TRBD1; v_call: TRBV11-3; clone_size: medium-sized; j_call: TRBJ2-3; cdr3_nt: TGTGCCAGCAGCTTACGGACAGGGGGATCAGATACGCAGTATTTT; cdr3_aa: CASSLRTGGSDTQYF
d_call: NA; v_call: TRBV6-8; clone_size: NA; j_call: TRBJ1-4; cdr3_nt: TGTGCCAGCAACGAACACGGCACATCTAGGAATGAAAAACTGTTTTTT; cdr3_aa: CASNEHGTSRNEKLFF
d_call: TRBD2; v_call: TRBV11-3; clone_size: few; j_call: TRBJ2-5; cdr3_nt: TGTGCCAGCAGCCCGAGGCGGGGGGGAGAGACCCAGTACTTC; cdr3_aa: CASSPRRGGETQYF
d_call: TRBD2; v_call: TRBV2; clone_size: medium-sized; j_call: TRBJ2-1; cdr3_nt: TGTGCCAGCAGTCCTCGGACTAGCTTGAGCTCCTACAATGAGCAGTTCTTC; cdr3_aa: CASSPRTSLSSYNEQFF
d_call: NA; v_call: TRBV19; clone_size: hyperexpanded; j_call: TRBJ2-2; cdr3_nt: TGTGCCAGCAAGGGTACCGCCGTCACCGGGGAGCTGTTTTTT; cdr3_aa: CASKGTAVTGELFF
d_call: NA; v_call: TRBV12-2; clone_size: NA; j_call: TRBJ2-1; cdr3_nt: TGTGCAAGTCGCTTAGGGCCAGGGACAGGGATCGAGCAGTTCTTC; cdr3_aa: CASRLGPGTGIEQFF
d_call: TRBD1; v_call: TRBV9; clone_size: large; j_call: TRBJ1-1; cdr3_nt: TGTGCCAGCAGCATCGACAGGGGGAACACTGAAGCTTTCTTT; cdr3_aa: CASSIDRGNTEAFF
d_call: TRBD2; v_call: TRBV9; clone_size: few; j_call: TRBJ2-1; cdr3_nt: TGTGCCAGCAGTCGGGCGGGAGTGATGAATGAGCAGTTCTTC; cdr3_aa: CASSRAGVMNEQFF
d_call: NA; v_call: TRBV29-1; clone_size: NA; j_call: TRBJ1-2; cdr3_nt: TGCAGCGTTGGCTGGGACAATTATGGCTACACCTTC; cdr3_aa: CSVGWDNYGYTF
d_call: NA; v_call: TRBV6-8; clone_size: NA; j_call: TRBJ1-3; cdr3_nt: TGTGCCAGCAGTCTCCACGGGGGTGGAAACACCATATATTTT; cdr3_aa: CASSLHGGGNTIYF
d_call: TRBD1; v_call: TRBV12-5; clone_size: few; j_call: TRBJ1-1; cdr3_nt: TGTGCTAGTCTAGGACAGGCACACATGAACACTGAAGCTTTCTTT; cdr3_aa: CASLGQAHMNTEAFF
d_call: TRBD1; v_call: TRBV18; clone_size: NA; j_call: TRBJ2-5; cdr3_nt: TGTGCCAGCTCACGGGACAGCGAACAAGAGACCCAGTACTTC; cdr3_aa: CASSRDSEQETQYF
d_call: TRBD1; v_call: TRBV18; clone_size: NA; j_call: TRBJ1-1; cdr3_nt: TGTGCCAGCTCACCAGGGACAGGCCAGGTACAGGCTTTCTTT; cdr3_aa: CASSPGTGQVQAFF
d_call: NA; v_call: TRBV6-8; clone_size: NA; j_call: TRBJ2-2; cdr3_nt: TGTGCCAGCAGTACCCCAGCTTCTAGGGGCGGGGAGCTGTTTTTT; cdr3_aa: CASSTPASRGGELFF
d_call: NA; v_call: TRBV19; clone_size: NA; j_call: TRBJ2-1; cdr3_nt: TGTGCCAGTAGTAGGACGGCAGGGCTTAGGAATGAGCAGTTCTTC; cdr3_aa: CASSRTAGLRNEQFF
d_call: TRBD2; v_call: TRBV11-3; clone_size: few; j_call: TRBJ2-7; cdr3_nt: TGTGCCAGCAGCTTCCGAGCGGGAGCCCCAACCTACGAGCAGTACTTC; cdr3_aa: CASSFRAGAPTYEQYF
d_call: TRBD1; v_call: TRBV11-3; clone_size: NA; j_call: TRBJ1-1; cdr3_nt: TGTGCCAGCAGCTTGGGACAGGGGAACACTGAAGCTTTCTTT; cdr3_aa: CASSLGQGNTEAFF
d_call: NA; v_call: TRBV30; clone_size: NA; j_call: TRBJ1-2; cdr3_nt: TGTGCCTGGAATTTGGGGGACTATGGCTACACCTTC; cdr3_aa: CAWNLGDYGYTF
d_call: NA; v_call: TRBV11-3; clone_size: NA; j_call: TRBJ1-1; cdr3_nt: TGTGCCAGCAGCTTAGAGGGCATGGGCACTGAAGCTTTCTTT; cdr3_aa: CASSLEGMGTEAFF
d_call: NA; v_call: TRBV18; clone_size: NA; j_call: TRBJ1-2; cdr3_nt: NA; cdr3_aa: CASSPPRELWLHLRFGDGYTF
d_call: NA; v_call: TRBV11-3; clone_size: medium-sized; j_call: TRBJ2-3; cdr3_nt: TGTGCCAGCAGCTTGCGGGGTTCCCGCACAGATACGCAGTATTTT; cdr3_aa: CASSLRGSRTDTQYF
d_call: NA; v_call: TRBV6-7; clone_size: few; j_call: TRBJ2-5; cdr3_nt: TGTGCCAGCAGGGGGTACTCTGACCCAAAAGAGACCCAGTACTTC; cdr3_aa: CASRGYSDPKETQYF
d_call: NA; v_call: TRBV1; clone_size: few; j_call: TRBJ2-7; cdr3_nt: TGCGCCAGCAGCCAGGGTCAGCGGGACAACTCCTACGAGCAGTACTTC; cdr3_aa: CASSQGQRDNSYEQYF
d_call: NA; v_call: TRBV11-3; clone_size: few; j_call: TRBJ2-6; cdr3_nt: TGTGCCAGCAGCTTGGGAGGCCCTGGGGCCAACGTCCTGACTTTC; cdr3_aa: CASSLGGPGANVLTF
d_call: TRBD1; v_call: TRBV6-8; clone_size: NA; j_call: TRBJ1-4; cdr3_nt: TGTGCCAGCAGGCCCAGGGGACAGGGCGGAGAAAAACTGTTTTTT; cdr3_aa: CASRPRGQGGEKLFF
d_call: NA; v_call: TRBV23-1; clone_size: NA; j_call: TRBJ1-1; cdr3_nt: TGCGCCAGCAGCTCTTCCCCGGCAGGGGAGGACACTGAAGCTTTCTTT; cdr3_aa: CASSSSPAGEDTEAFF
d_call: NA; v_call: TRBV19; clone_size: NA; j_call: TRBJ1-2; cdr3_nt: TGTGCCAGTAGTATTAGTATAGGGAGCCACGGCTACACCTTC; cdr3_aa: CASSISIGSHGYTF
d_call: NA; v_call: TRBV9; clone_size: NA; j_call: TRBJ1-2; cdr3_nt: TGTGCCAGCAGCCTACGGTCCGGCGGTGGCTACACCTTC; cdr3_aa: CASSLRSGGGYTF
d_call: TRBD1; v_call: TRBV19; clone_size: NA; j_call: TRBJ1-5; cdr3_nt: TGTGCCAGTAGTAAGGGACAGGGCAATCAGCCCCAGCATTTT; cdr3_aa: CASSKGQGNQPQHF
d_call: NA; v_call: TRBV5-1; clone_size: NA; j_call: TRBJ1-5; cdr3_nt: TGCGCCAGCAGCCGTGCCCCCGGGGATAATCAGCCCCAGCATTTT; cdr3_aa: CASSRAPGDNQPQHF
d_call: NA; v_call: TRBV9; clone_size: NA; j_call: TRBJ2-3; cdr3_nt: TGTGCCAGCAGCGTAGCGCTGTGGGGGAATACGCAGTATTTT; cdr3_aa: CASSVALWGNTQYF
d_call: TRBD1; v_call: TRBV11-3; clone_size: medium-sized; j_call: TRBJ2-1; cdr3_nt: TGTGCCAGCAGCCAAATATGGACAGGGGACCGAAACAATGAGCAGTTCTTC; cdr3_aa: CASSQIWTGDRNNEQFF
d_call: NA; v_call: TRBV14; clone_size: few; j_call: TRBJ1-1; cdr3_nt: TGTGCCAGCAGCCAGGGGATGAACACTGAAGCTTTCTTT; cdr3_aa: CASSQGMNTEAFF
d_call: NA; v_call: TRBV30; clone_size: few; j_call: TRBJ1-4; cdr3_nt: TGTGCCTGGAGGCTATATAGCGGACTTCAGGTGGCAAAGGGGAAACTGTTTTTT; cdr3_aa: CAWRLYSGLQVAKGKLFF
d_call: NA; v_call: TRBV9; clone_size: NA; j_call: TRBJ2-7; cdr3_nt: TGTGCCAGCAGCCTGGGGAGCGGTTCCTACGAGCAGTACTTC; cdr3_aa: CASSLGSGSYEQYF
d_call: TRBD1; v_call: TRBV5-1; clone_size: NA; j_call: TRBJ2-5; cdr3_nt: TGCGCCAGCAGCAGTACCGGGACAGGGGAAGAGACCCAGTACTTC; cdr3_aa: CASSSTGTGEETQYF